These 13 T cell receptor beta chains originate from one sample sequenced in a study of blood T cell repertoires in COVID-19. Assay used: immunoSEQ multiplex PCR; TCRdb lists only in-frame clones, some missing. The sample yields fewer than 250,000 clones, approximately 90% seen once. Sample: PBMCs or T cells enriched from blood (not recorded which). These receptors were obtained from a woman aged 25 to 45 with acute COVID-19.

This rearrangement joins TRBV6-5 to TRBJ1-2, with TRBD1 identical over 9 bases. Trimming took 6 bases from V and 4 from J; bases not matched to a gene: 9. Germline values: CDR1 MNHEY, CDR2 SVGAGI. This CDR3 has 15 residues. The CDR3 nucleotides read TGTGCCAGCAGCAATATAGGACAGGGGATCTATGGCTACACCTTC. It yields the protein CASSNIGQGIYGYTF.

This clone was seen just once. The rearrangement uses TRBV27 and TRBJ1-1; TRBD1 matches 7 bases. The CDR3 covers 15 residues. The V gene end was trimmed by 5 bases and the J gene end by 7 bases; junction bases not matched to a gene: 13. Per germline, CDR1 MNHEY and CDR2 SMNVEV (reference sequence). DNA for the CDR3: TGTGCCAGCAGTCGAGGACAGGCGACACCAGGTGAAGCTTTCTTT. Its translation: CASSRGQATPGEAFF.

In this sample, this clone turned up once. CDR3 nucleotides: TGTGCCAGCAGCCCACGACAAAGACAAGAGACCCAGTACTTC. Amino acids: CASSPRQRQETQYF. The chain couples TRBV7-8 to TRBJ2-5; D not resolved. V was clipped by 5 bases and J by 2 bases, with 12 bases between them. CDR3 length: 14 amino acids. Per the germline V gene, CDR1 is SGHVS and CDR2 is FQNEAQ. The variable domain in full, with the rest retrieved from reference TRBV7-8 and TRBJ2-5, is GAGVSQSPRYKVAKRGQDVALRCDPISGHVSLFWYQQALGQGPEFLTYFQNEAQLDKSGLPSDRFFAERPEGSVSTLKIQRTQQEDSAVYLCASSPRQRQETQYFGPGTRLLVL.

This chain connects TRBV27 to TRBJ1-2, with 7 bases identical to TRBD1. The CDR3 has 13 residues. Germline CDR1 is MNHEY and CDR2 is SMNVEV (reference sequence). V gave up 7 bases and J gave up 7 bases; unmatched junction bases: 9. This CDR3 reads CASNDVSGGGYTF. The CDR3 DNA reads TGTGCCAGCAATGATGTTTCAGGGGGTGGCTACACCTTC.

This clone was seen a single time. The chain carries TRBV5-8 and TRBJ2-5; a possible D gene is TRBD1 (6 bases). Per the germline V gene, CDR1 is SGHTS and CDR2 is YDEGEE. CDR3 size: 13 residues. The V and J ends lost 4 bases and 2 bases respectively, with 9 bases between them. CDR3 region: CASSTGQQETQYF. The CDR3 nucleotides are TGTGCCAGCAGCACTGGACAGCAAGAGACCCAGTACTTC.

The chain employs TRBV2 and TRBJ2-7; the D gene is possibly TRBD1 (6 bases). V was cut by 4 bases and J by 4 bases, with 11 bases left in between. The V gene's germline CDR1 is SNHLY and CDR2 FYNNEI. The length of the CDR3 is 13 residues. The CDR3 protein is CASSVHREYEQYF. CDR3 DNA sequence: TGTGCCAGCAGTGTACACAGGGAATACGAGCAGTACTTC.

The chain recombines TRBV3-1 (or the pseudogene TRBV3-2) with TRBJ2-1, with D possibly being TRBD2 (5 bases). Germline assignment: CDR1 LGHDT and CDR2 YNNKEL (reference sequence). The ends were cut back, 0 bases at V and 0 bases at J, with 6 bases in the middle. The CDR3 consists of 15 residues. The chain's CDR3 is CASSQDGGSYNEQFF. The CDR3 region has the DNA TGTGCCAGCAGCCAAGATGGAGGCTCCTACAATGAGCAGTTCTTC.

J is TRBJ1-2 and V is TRBV12-3 or TRBV12-4; D is perhaps TRBD1 (6 bases). Trimming shortened V by 5 bases and J by 8 bases, and 12 bases separated the two germline ends. The CDR3 runs 12 residues. CDR3: CASSPHQGGYTF. The CDR3 region has the DNA TGTGCCAGCAGTCCACACCAGGGGGGCTACACCTTC.

The count of this clone is one. The chain employs TRBV5-1 and TRBJ1-1; 8 bases align to TRBD1. V lost 0 bases to trimming and J lost 4 bases; unmatched junction nucleotides: 5. Per the germline V gene, CDR1 is SGHRS and CDR2 is YFSETQ. This CDR3 comprises 15 residues. DNA for the CDR3: TGCGCCAGCAGCTTGGTTTCCCAGGGGGCCACTGAAGCTTTCTTT. It specifies CASSLVSQGATEAFF.

The chain uses TRBV3-1 (or the pseudogene TRBV3-2) and TRBJ1-1; the D is unclear. In germline, CDR1 is LGHDT, CDR2 YNNKEL (reference sequence). V gave up 10 bases and J gave up 6 bases, with 15 bases separating them. This CDR3 contains 12 residues. CDR3 nucleotide sequence: TGTGCCACTGGATCATTCGACTCTGAAGCTTTCTTT. Protein: CATGSFDSEAFF.

V is TRBV27 and J is TRBJ1-1, with 11 bases identical to TRBD1. The CDR3 loop spans 12 amino acids. J lost 10 bases, V lost 6 bases, and 4 bases had no gene match. CDR1 and CDR2 from the germline V gene are MNHEY and SMNVEV (reference sequence). The CDR3 spells CASSPGQGAAFF. DNA of the CDR3: TGTGCCAGCAGCCCAGGACAGGGGGCAGCTTTCTTT.

The CDR3 DNA reads as TGCGCCAGCAGCCAGGAGGACAGCCGACTGTTTTTT. This gives the protein CASSQEDSRLFF. The rearrangement links TRBV4-1 to TRBJ1-4, with a possible D match to TRBD1 (6 bases). Germline V lookup: CDR1 MGHRA, CDR2 YSYEKL. The CDR3 has 12 amino acids. Trimming cost V 3 bases and J 13 bases, with 12 bases left between them.

In this sample, this clone turned up once. Here the CDR3 reads CASSLLDSYEQYF. The CDR3 DNA reads as TGTGCCAGCAGCTTGTTGGACAGCTACGAGCAGTACTTC. This chain connects TRBV3-1 (or the pseudogene TRBV3-2) to TRBJ2-7, with D possibly being TRBD1 (6 bases). V lost 5 bases and J lost 3, with 11 bases in between. This CDR3 has 13 amino acids. CDR1 LGHDT and CDR2 YNNKEL come from the germline V gene (reference sequence).